This T cell receptor (beta chain) emerged from a study of blood T cell repertoires in COVID-19 (dated by TCRdb to about 2020). General notes on the study: The collaborator samples originated in the United States, Italy and Spain and spanned the acute and convalescent phases of COVID-19. The prospective study material was composed of cDNA or gDNA derived from T cells, B-cell-depleted T cells, or PBMCs. Subjects who had been exposed to COVID-19, were actively infected with it, or had recovered from it provided the deeply sampled blood TCRbeta repertoires that made up the dataset. The repertoires were released in a freely available public database intended as a resource for research on the immune response to SARS-CoV-2. Samples came from the ongoing ImmuneRACE study (first 160 participants) plus 1,254 subjects from 6 global collaborators. Sample metadata almost always included a de-identified subject ID, COVID-19 status, age in years and sex. Where available, HLA class I and class II types were taken from metadata supplied by the sample provider and were not determined by assay-based typing.

General conclusions and limits of the study: How much clinical and demographic metadata was included differed by source and by participant, and the metadata was provided uncurated.

TCRbeta CDR3 regions were amplified from genomic DNA by means of the immunoSEQ Assay, a bias-controlled multiplex PCR. For the original study's pipeline: The number of nucleated cells in each sample was estimated by amplification of reference gene primers within the assay. Sequence reads were collapsed and filtered to measure the absolute abundance of every unique TCRbeta CDR3 rearrangement. For each sample, productive Simpson clonality was calculated by taking the square root of Simpson's diversity index across productive rearrangements. The clones in this table, taken by TCRdb from immuneACCESS, are in-frame only. Not every clone is retained; where verified, under half of the shortfall comes from an unresolved V gene, and the cause of the rest is unknown. V, J and clone size reflect that table, while D and trimming were determined from the DNA. This sample is represented by some 220,000 clones; around 80% of them were singletons. The ten top clones hold roughly 5% of the sample.

Each collaborating institution followed its own protocols to collect whole blood in K2EDTA tubes. For TCRbeta analysis, collaborator samples were shipped as frozen whole blood, as isolated PBMCs, or as DNA extracted from either sample type. V was cut back by 2 bases and J by 3 bases, leaving a gap of 11 bases between them. The germline V gene sets CDR1 to SGHRS and CDR2 to YFSETQ. The CDR3 sequence holds 15 residues, the cysteine and phenylalanine included. The read is trimmed to its CDR3 DNA, 45 bases read in frame from base 1. About this clone: Its binding antigen is unknown. Per-nucleotide qualities are absent, and no much larger clonotype sits a single base away.

The sequence joins TRBV5-1 to TRBJ2-2; the D segment could be TRBD2, given 5 matching bases. The clonotype was recovered from a human donor in a cohort sampled during active COVID-19. The sample was peripheral blood. The DNA sequence is as follows: TGCGCCAGCAGCTTAGGACTCTCGGACACCGGGGAGCTGTTTTTT. Translation gives CASSLGLSDTGELFF.